This entry lists 14 T cell receptor beta chains sequenced from one sample in a study of HIV-infected children after antiretroviral therapy interruption. The TCR library was built from RNA with a 3' RACE protocol and unique molecular identifiers. TCRdb passed the 3' RACE reads through MiXCR, listing each CDR3 protein once. The sample has 90,000 or so distinct CDR3 sequences, about 7.2% seen once. Stated treatment: PENTA 11 planned treatment interruption arm or continuous ART arm. The sample here was CD45RA+ CD4+ T cells from PBMCs, pooled from several time points, taken from a donor given antiretroviral therapy, either interrupted or continuous. Documented subset: naive CD4+ CD45RA+ CD45RO- T cells. The receptors come from a pool of human donors with HIV.

With regard to this clonotype: A single base separates this from a much larger clone, so it may be a read error. This chain joins TRBV2 and TRBJ2-7; TRBD2 aligns across 8 bases. Germline V gene sequence: CDR1 SNHLY, CDR2 FYNNEI. The CDR3 loop spans 15 amino acids. V gave up 5 bases and J gave up 5 bases; unmatched junction bases: 11. The CDR3 is CASSRTGTRLDEQYF. The CDR3 DNA reads as TGTGCCAGCAGTCGCACCGGGACTAGACTCGACGAGCAGTACTTC.

This chain uses TRBV4-2 with TRBJ2-3; TRBD1 agrees at 7 bases. This CDR3 comprises 16 residues. Trimming removed 4 bases from V and 2 bases from J; junction bases left unmatched: 9. Germline values: CDR1 LGHNA, CDR2 YNFKEQ. As DNA, the CDR3 is TGTGCCAGCAGCCGGAAATGGGACAGTACCACAGATACGCAGTATTTT. Its protein product is CASSRKWDSTTDTQYF.

This clonotype was observed a few times. The chain uses TRBV15 and TRBJ1-1; no clear D gene. Germline V gene lookup returns CDR1 LNHNV and CDR2 YYDKDF (reference sequence). V was clipped by 4 bases and J by 1 base, with 13 bases between them. The CDR3 is made up of 15 amino acids. The CDR3 bases are TGTGCCACCAGCACCGTATCCCGGGGGAACACTGAAGCTTTCTTT. This codes for CATSTVSRGNTEAFF. Full variable domain (outside the CDR3, taken from reference TRBV15 and TRBJ1-1): DAMVIQNPRYQVTQFGKPVTLSCSQTLNHNVMYWYQQKSSQAPKLLFHYYDKDFNNEADTPDNFQSRRPNTSFCFLDIRSPGLGDTAMYLCATSTVSRGNTEAFFGQGTRLTVV.

This clonotype was observed a handful of times. The V call is TRBV3-1, the J call TRBJ1-5; no clear D gene. CDR1 is LGHDT, CDR2 YNNKEL, per germline (reference sequence). Trimming cost V 7 bases and J 3 bases, with 19 bases left between them. This CDR3 has 16 residues. CDR3 DNA: TGTGCCAGCACTCGAGTAGCAGGCCGCCACAATCAGCCCCAGCATTTT. This sequence encodes CASTRVAGRHNQPQHF.

This clonotype was observed at least ten times. The chain employs TRBV10-3 and TRBJ1-1, with a tentative D call TRBD1 (6 bases). The CDR3 is 14 residues long. V was pared by 7 bases and J by 2 bases, with 14 bases between. Looked up from germline, CDR1 is ENHRY and CDR2 is SYGVKD. DNA for the CDR3: TGTGCCATCAAAGGACAGCTAGCCAACACTGAAGCTTTCTTT. It is translated as CAIKGQLANTEAFF.

A single count supports this clonotype. The chain is built from TRBV19 and TRBJ1-2; 9 bases line up with TRBD1. V was clipped by 9 bases and J by 4 bases; unmatched bases: 9. This CDR3 has 14 amino acids. CDR1 and CDR2 from the germline V gene are LNHDA and SQIVND (reference sequence). This CDR3 reads CASRPQGASYGYTF. The CDR3 coding sequence is TGTGCCAGCAGACCACAGGGGGCGAGCTATGGCTACACCTTC.

This clonotype was seen many times. This chain joins TRBV19 and TRBJ1-2; no firm D call. With 8 bases removed from V and 2 bases from J, the gap between germline ends came to 18 bases. The length of the CDR3 is 15 residues. CDR1 is LNHDA and CDR2 is SQIVND in the germline V gene (reference sequence). In DNA, the CDR3 is TGTGCCAGTTCCAAGTATAAGGACGGGAACTATGGCTACACCTTC. It encodes CASSKYKDGNYGYTF.

This clonotype was found a few times. The chain uses TRBV7-2 and TRBJ2-5, with TRBD2 matching over 9 bases. CDR3 length: 19 residues. Trimming removed 1 base from V and 1 base from J; junction bases left unmatched: 13. The V gene's germline CDR1 is SGHTA and CDR2 FQGNSA. The CDR3 nucleotides are TGTGCCAGCAGCTTAGGTTGGCGGGGGGGCCGGAGTCCCCAAGAGACCCAGTACTTC. It codes for CASSLGWRGGRSPQETQYF.

This clonotype was found many times. The chain recombines TRBV7-9 with TRBJ1-1; D unclear. CDR3 length: 13 residues. Germline CDR1 SEHNR, CDR2 FQNEAQ (reference sequence). Trimming stripped 3 bases from V and 3 bases from J, with 8 bases between. CDR3 bases: TGTGCCAGCAGCTTCGATGCGTACACTGAAGCTTTCTTT. Amino acid sequence: CASSFDAYTEAFF.

This clonotype was detected ten times or more. The rearrangement joins TRBV24-1 to TRBJ2-7; TRBD1 is a possible D gene (6 bases). The V and J ends lost 10 bases and 2 bases respectively, with 11 bases between them. The CDR3 runs 12 residues. Germline values: CDR1 KGHDR, CDR2 SFDVKD. The CDR3 nucleotides read TGTGCCACTGCGGACAGAGCCTACGAGCAGTACTTC. Amino acids: CATADRAYEQYF.

Ten or more counts support this clonotype. The chain has TRBV23-1 and TRBJ1-1, with TRBD1 matching 8 bases. TRBV23-1 falls under the ORF class, with uncertain function. The CDR3 runs 15 residues. Unmatched junction bases numbered 3, after V lost 0 bases and J lost 3 bases. This CDR3 reads CASSQSVTGDTEAFF. The DNA for the CDR3 is TGCGCCAGCAGTCAATCAGTGACAGGGGACACTGAAGCTTTCTTT.

This clonotype occurred many times. The genes are TRBV6-6 and TRBJ1-6; maybe TRBD1 (6 bases). Germline V gene sequence: CDR1 MNHNY, CDR2 SVGAGI (reference sequence). V lost 6 bases and J lost 7, with 16 bases in between. CDR3 size: 15 residues. CDR3: CASSRGGGPNSPLHF. The CDR3 DNA is TGTGCCAGCAGCCGAGGGGGGGGGCCGAATTCACCCCTCCACTTT.

This clonotype was counted many times. The V call is TRBV12-3 or TRBV12-4, the J call TRBJ2-2, with TRBD2 matching over 8 bases. J was trimmed by 7 bases and V by 6 bases; bases with no gene match: 13. This CDR3 spans 16 amino acids. This chain's CDR3 is CASSRQTLAGYGELFF. CDR3 nucleotide sequence: TGTGCCAGCAGCCGCCAAACGCTAGCGGGTTACGGGGAGCTGTTTTTT.

This clonotype came up a few times. CDR3 sequence: CASSLAETGELFF. In DNA, the CDR3 is TGTGCCAGCAGCTTAGCCGAAACCGGGGAGCTGTTTTTT. The gene calls are TRBV7-2 and TRBJ2-2; D unresolved. CDR1 SGHTA and CDR2 FQGNSA come from the germline V gene. Trimming cost V 0 bases and J 5 bases, with 4 bases left between them. The CDR3 runs 13 residues.